These 25 T cell receptor beta chains came from one sample sequenced in a study of blood T cell repertoires in COVID-19. Sequencing used immunoSEQ multiplex PCR; TCRdb keeps in-frame clones, though not all of them. The table lists 40,000 to 45,000 clones, 86% of them singletons. Source material: peripheral blood. Receptors were obtained from a man in his sixties with active COVID-19.

This clone was found once. The gene calls are TRBV9 and TRBJ2-2; TRBD2 aligns across 8 bases. The ends lost 4 bases at V and 5 bases at J; junction bases unmatched: 1. The CDR3 consists of 13 residues. The germline V gene has CDR1 SGDLS and CDR2 YYNGEE. The CDR3 nucleotides are TGTGCCAGCAGCCCTAGCGGGACCGGGGAGCTGTTTTTT. It translates to CASSPSGTGELFF.

The chain employs TRBV7-9 and TRBJ1-2; TRBD1 is a possible D gene (6 bases). The length of the CDR3 is 13 residues. Trimming left V 1 base short and J 8 bases short, with 11 bases between. Germline lookup yields CDR1 SEHNR and CDR2 FQNEAQ (reference sequence). The CDR3 DNA reads as TGTGCCAGCAGCTTAGAGCAGGGGTCCGGCTACACCTTC. This sequence encodes CASSLEQGSGYTF.

The chain joins TRBV9 to TRBJ2-1; 8 bases align to TRBD2. There are 15 residues in the CDR3. Germline trimming cut 4 bases from V and 2 bases from J; bases unmatched to any gene: 5. Germline V gives CDR1 SGDLS, CDR2 YYNGEE. The CDR3 sequence: CASSLQAGAYNEQFF. As DNA, the CDR3 is TGTGCCAGCAGCCTCCAAGCGGGAGCCTACAATGAGCAGTTCTTC.

The chain uses TRBV27 and TRBJ2-1, with TRBD2 matching over 10 bases. This CDR3 is 14 amino acids long. With V trimmed by 5 bases and J by 9 bases, 7 bases remained unmatched. CDR1 and CDR2 (germline): MNHEY, SMNVEV (reference sequence). CDR3 sequence: CASSVVAGGREQFF. For the CDR3, the DNA is TGTGCCAGCAGTGTGGTAGCGGGAGGACGTGAGCAGTTCTTC.

In DNA, the CDR3 is TGTGCCAGCAGTGAAGCGAGGATAGCGGCGGATACGCAGTATTTT. Its translation: CASSEARIAADTQYF. The rearrangement uses TRBV6-1 and TRBJ2-3; perhaps TRBD2 as D (6 bases). Trimming removed 0 bases from V and 6 bases from J, with 13 bases in between. Germline assignment: CDR1 MNHNS and CDR2 SASEGT. This CDR3 region has 15 residues.

The DNA of the CDR3 is TGTGCCAGCAGTCTAGAATCGTCTGAAAAACTGTTTTTT. This sequence encodes CASSLESSEKLFF. V is TRBV6-5 and J is TRBJ1-4, with D hard to call. The CDR3 extends over 13 amino acids. The V gene's germline CDR1 is MNHEY and CDR2 SVGAGI. Trimming left V 5 bases short and J 7 bases short, with 11 bases between.

The chain links TRBV12-3 or TRBV12-4 to TRBJ2-3; D is undetermined. This CDR3 is built from 11 residues. V was trimmed by 3 bases and J by 6 bases, leaving 4 bases between them. DNA for the CDR3: TGTGCCAGCAGTTTCGAGGATACGCAGTATTTT. It encodes CASSFEDTQYF.

V usage is TRBV27 and J usage is TRBJ2-3; D is perhaps TRBD2 (5 bases). V was clipped by 5 bases and J by 2 bases, with 17 bases between them. The CDR3 contains 16 residues. Germline V lookup: CDR1 MNHEY, CDR2 SMNVEV (reference sequence). As DNA, the CDR3 is TGTGCCAGCAGTCCCATAGCGAGGGCCTACACAGATACGCAGTATTTT. Protein: CASSPIARAYTDTQYF.

This sequence joins TRBV19 and TRBJ2-3; D gene unclear. The CDR3 spans 11 residues. Germline V CDR1 and CDR2: LNHDA, SQIVND (reference sequence). Trimming took 9 bases from V and 4 from J, leaving 8 bases between them. The CDR3 reads CASSAADTQYF. As DNA, the CDR3 is TGTGCCAGCTCTGCGGCAGATACGCAGTATTTT.

The chain links TRBV7-2 to TRBJ1-5; D is uncertain. This CDR3 is 13 amino acids long. Germline loops: CDR1 SGHTA, CDR2 FQGNSA. Trimming left V 1 base short and J 8 bases short, with 9 bases between. The CDR3 here is CASSLGTLEPQHF. CDR3 bases: TGTGCCAGCAGCTTAGGGACTCTGGAGCCCCAGCATTTT. Using reference TRBV7-2 and TRBJ1-5 for the parts outside the CDR3, the full variable domain is GAGVSQSPSNKVTEKGKDVELRCDPISGHTALYWYRQSLGQGLEFLIYFQGNSAPDKSGLPSDRFSAERTGGSVSTLTIQRTQQEDSAVYLCASSLGTLEPQHFGDGTRLSIL.

This sequence joins TRBV5-1 and TRBJ2-7; 8 bases map to TRBD1. Unmatched junction bases numbered 5, after V lost 0 bases and J lost 3 bases. This CDR3 is 15 amino acids long. CDR1 SGHRS and CDR2 YFSETQ come from the germline V gene. CDR3 protein: CASSLALGQGYEQYF. CDR3 bases: TGCGCCAGCAGCTTGGCGTTAGGACAGGGCTACGAGCAGTACTTC.

This clone was observed a single time. The chain is built from TRBV20-1 and TRBJ1-5; 8 bases line up with TRBD1. J gave up 4 bases and V 3 bases, and 14 bases lay outside the gene matches. This CDR3 spans 17 amino acids. Germline CDR1 is DFQATT and CDR2 is SNEGSKA (reference sequence). The CDR3 loop is CSASATAGTGGNQPQHF. In nucleotides, the CDR3 is TGCAGTGCTAGTGCTACTGCAGGGACAGGAGGGAATCAGCCCCAGCATTTT.

This clone showed up just once. The V call is TRBV3-1 (or the pseudogene TRBV3-2), the J call TRBJ2-3, with TRBD2 matching over 7 bases. V lost 0 bases and J lost 0; bases outside the gene matches: 9. There are 18 residues in the CDR3. Germline CDR1 reads LGHDT; CDR2 reads YNNKEL (reference sequence). CDR3 DNA sequence: TGTGCCAGCAGCCAAGATTGGGCTAGCGGAACTAGCACAGATACGCAGTATTTT. Translating gives CASSQDWASGTSTDTQYF.

The chain joins TRBV7-9 to TRBJ2-3, with TRBD2 matching 8 bases. The CDR3 runs 16 residues. CDR1 SEHNR and CDR2 FQNEAQ come from the germline V gene (reference sequence). Trimming cost V 1 base and J 0 bases; bases outside gene matches: 3. The CDR3 region is CASSLVASGSTDTQYF. CDR3 bases: TGTGCCAGCAGCTTAGTGGCTAGCGGGAGCACAGATACGCAGTATTTT.

V usage is TRBV5-6 and J usage is TRBJ2-3; 7 bases match TRBD1. The CDR3 has 14 amino acids. Germline V CDR1 and CDR2: SGHDT, YYEEEE. V gave up 4 bases and J gave up 4 bases; unmatched junction bases: 6. DNA for the CDR3: TGTGCCAGCAGCCCAACAGGGGACCCAGATACGCAGTATTTT. Its protein is CASSPTGDPDTQYF.

This chain connects TRBV4-1 to TRBJ2-1; the D is unclear. Trimming stripped 4 bases from V and 0 bases from J, with 13 bases between. This CDR3 has 16 amino acids. Germline CDR1 and CDR2: MGHRA and YSYEKL. CDR3 coding DNA: TGCGCCAGCAGCCCCATTGAGCTGAGCTCCTACAATGAGCAGTTCTTC. Residues: CASSPIELSSYNEQFF.

DNA for the CDR3: TGTGCCAGCAGCTTATTACTAGCGGGAAGAGGGGAGCTGTTTTTT. Translated: CASSLLLAGRGELFF. The chain links TRBV7-2 to TRBJ2-2, with TRBD2 identical over 10 bases. Germline V gene sequence: CDR1 SGHTA, CDR2 FQGNSA. The CDR3 runs to 15 residues. With 2 bases clipped from V and 8 bases from J, the junction kept 5 bases outside the gene matches.

V gene TRBV27 combines with J gene TRBJ2-7; TRBD1 might be the D (6 bases). Looked up from germline, CDR1 is MNHEY and CDR2 is SMNVEV (reference sequence). The CDR3 runs to 15 residues. V gave up 5 bases and J gave up 0 bases, with 14 bases separating them. The CDR3 coding sequence is TGTGCCAGCAGTCCTAGGGGGATACTCTCCTACGAGCAGTACTTC. It is translated as CASSPRGILSYEQYF.

The chain has TRBV7-5 and TRBJ1-6; the table's D gene call, TRBD1, was not cross checked with the DNA. TRBV7-5 is tagged as a pseudogene. CDR3 size: 19 residues. CDR3 coding DNA: TGTGCCAGAAGCTTAACCAGACAGGGGGCCTTTTCGGGAAATTCACCCCTCCACTTT. Translated, it gives CARSLTRQGAFSGNSPLHF.

V and J are TRBV5-1 and TRBJ2-3, with TRBD1 matching over 9 bases. V lost 4 bases to trimming and J lost 0 bases; unmatched junction nucleotides: 6. The CDR3 is 16 residues long. CDR1 SGHRS and CDR2 YFSETQ come from the germline V gene. CDR3 coding DNA: TGCGCCAGCAGCACCCGAGGACAGGGGAGCACAGATACGCAGTATTTT. It codes for CASSTRGQGSTDTQYF.

This clone was picked up a small number of times. J is TRBJ1-1 and V is TRBV18; maybe TRBD1 (5 bases). The length of the CDR3 is 14 residues. Trimming removed 6 bases at V and 0 bases at J, with 11 bases between. The germline gives CDR1 KGHSH, CDR2 LQKENI. CDR3 coding DNA: TGTGCCAGCTCGGCGGGGACGGTGAACACTGAAGCTTTCTTT. Protein sequence: CASSAGTVNTEAFF. Combining the CDR3 with reference TRBV18 and TRBJ1-1 gives the whole variable domain NAGVMQNPRHLVRRRGQEARLRCSPMKGHSHVYWYRQLPEEGLKFMVYLQKENIIDESGMPKERFSAEFPKEGPSILRIQQVVRGDSAAYFCASSAGTVNTEAFFGQGTRLTVV.

This clone showed up just once. This chain connects TRBV4-2 to TRBJ2-5; TRBD2 agrees at 9 bases. Germline CDR1 LGHNA, CDR2 YNFKEQ. The J segment lost 6 bases and the V segment lost 0 bases, leaving 11 bases of the junction unmatched. This CDR3 is 17 amino acids long. The CDR3 DNA reads as TGTGCCAGCAGCCAAGATTCGGCGGCGGGAGGGACGCAGACCCAGTACTTC. Encoded protein: CASSQDSAAGGTQTQYF.

The rearrangement uses TRBV7-2 and TRBJ2-7, with D unclear. This CDR3 is 12 amino acids long. Germline CDR1 SGHTA, CDR2 FQGNSA. V gave up 1 base and J gave up 4 bases, with 5 bases separating them. The CDR3 nucleotides read TGTGCCAGCAGCTTAGACACGTACGAGCAGTACTTC. Its translation: CASSLDTYEQYF.

This sequence joins TRBV5-8 and TRBJ1-3; D remains ambiguous. CDR3 length: 15 residues. The V gene's germline CDR1 is SGHTS and CDR2 YDEGEE. Trimming cost V 2 bases and J 2 bases, with 11 bases left between them. CDR3 in DNA: TGTGCCAGCAGCTTCCATCCGGGAGCTGGAAACACCATATATTTT. It yields the protein CASSFHPGAGNTIYF.

This rearrangement joins TRBV21-1 to TRBJ2-2; no DNA check was done on the table's D call, TRBD2. TRBV21-1 is marked as a pseudogene. The CDR3 spans 19 residues. CDR3 sequence (DNA): TGTGCCAGCAGCAAAGTTGGAAACCATGCCTCCGGGAAGTCCGGGGAGCTGTTTTTT. It codes for CASSKVGNHASGKSGELFF.